This is a list of T cell receptor beta chains from one sample in a study of CD8 T cells in Susac syndrome. MiXCR, run by TCRdb on the immunoSEQ multiplex PCR reads, gives a single entry per CDR3 protein. The data hold about 120,000 distinct CDR3 sequences, with 85% to 95% observed a single time. Sequencing input: CD4+ T cells from PBMCs. All receptors derive from a human donor in good health. The CDR3 runs from the conserved cysteine through the conserved F or W. A D gene is named only where the DNA matches it firmly. Clone size is not always given. Where it is, it says once, few, many or a class for expanded clones.

.,TRBV19,TRBD1,TRBJ2-1,13,TGTGCCAGTAACCTGACAGGGGGCAATGAGCAGTTCTTC,CASNLTGGNEQFF
.,TRBV20-1,.,TRBJ1-5,12,TGCAGTGCTAGTCGGGGCAATCAGCCCCAGCATTTT,CSASRGNQPQHF
.,TRBV19,.,TRBJ1-2,13,TGTGCCAGCGCTACAACAGGGTTCTATGGCTACACCTTC,CASATTGFYGYTF
.,TRBV20-1,TRBD1,TRBJ2-3,16,TGCAGTGCTAGAGCTACAAACAGGGGCGGCACAGATACGCAGTATTTT,CSARATNRGGTDTQYF
.,TRBV20-1,.,TRBJ1-1,12,TGCAGTGTGGCGGGGCGGGACACTGAAGCTTTCTTT,CSVAGRDTEAFF
once,TRBV2,TRBD1,TRBJ1-6,13,TGTGCCAGCAATGGACAGGGACATTCACCCCTCCACTTT,CASNGQGHSPLHF
once,TRBV30,TRBD2,TRBJ2-2,13,TGTGCTTGGACTAGCCCCAACACCGGGGAGCTGTTTTTT,CAWTSPNTGELFF
.,TRBV12-3/TRBV12-4,.,TRBJ2-2,16,TGTGCCAGCAGTACTTCTGGGGGTGAGGACACCGGGGAGCTGTTTTTT,CASSTSGGEDTGELFF
.,TRBV10-3,TRBD2,TRBJ2-3,16,TGTGCCATCAGTCTTCGGACTAGCGGGAGCCCAGATACGCAGTATTTT,CAISLRTSGSPDTQYF
once,TRBV12-3/TRBV12-4,TRBD2,TRBJ2-1,15,TGTGCCAGCAGCCTACTAGCGGGGTACTACAATGAGCAGTTCTTC,CASSLLAGYYNEQFF
once,TRBV2,.,TRBJ2-1,12,TGTGCCAGCAGTGAAAGCTTCAATGAGCAGTTCTTC,CASSESFNEQFF